These 20 T cell receptor beta chains share one sample of origin, sequenced in a study of blood T cell repertoires in COVID-19. Generated by immunoSEQ multiplex PCR, the TCRdb table keeps only in-frame clones and is missing some. The sample shows some 48,000 clones, 70% to 85% of them seen only once. Sequencing was done on a sample of peripheral blood. Receptor source: a man aged 50-59 years with acute or convalescent COVID-19.

The chain links TRBV9 to TRBJ2-2; tentative D call: TRBD2 (5 bases). Deletions cut 0 bases from V and 1 base from J, with 10 bases between. Germline CDR1 and CDR2: SGDLS and YYNGEE. This CDR3 has 16 amino acids. CDR3: CASSVAPGKNTGELFF. CDR3 sequence (DNA): TGTGCCAGCAGCGTAGCTCCGGGGAAGAACACCGGGGAGCTGTTTTTT.

The chain employs TRBV29-1 and TRBJ1-2; no firm D call. The CDR3 covers 13 residues. The V gene lost 6 bases and the J gene lost 4 bases, with 15 bases spanning the gap. Germline values: CDR1 SQVTM, CDR2 ANQGSEA. In nucleotides, the CDR3 is TGCAGCGTGGATCGAGGAGCGGGCTATGGCTACACCTTC. It encodes CSVDRGAGYGYTF.

The chain combines TRBV5-4 with TRBJ2-3, with 9 bases matching TRBD2. This CDR3 is 17 amino acids long. The germline V gene encodes CDR1 SGHNT and CDR2 YYREEE (reference sequence). J lost 4 bases, V lost 4 bases, and 13 bases had no gene match. The CDR3 bases are TGTGCCAGCAGCCGAGGGGGGACTAGCCCTTCAGCAGATACGCAGTATTTT. The encoded protein is CASSRGGTSPSADTQYF. The full variable domain, completed using reference TRBV5-4 and TRBJ2-3, is ETGVTQSPTHLIKTRGQQVTLRCSSQSGHNTVSWYQQALGQGPQFIFQYYREEENGRGNFPPRFSGLQFPNYSSELNVNALELDDSALYLCASSRGGTSPSADTQYFGPGTRLTVL.

The chain joins TRBV9 to TRBJ2-5; no clear D. Germline V lookup: CDR1 SGDLS, CDR2 YYNGEE. Trimming pared 0 bases from V and 5 bases from J, leaving 11 bases between. This CDR3 contains 14 residues. CDR3 region: CASSVAPHSETQYF. CDR3 DNA sequence: TGTGCCAGCAGCGTAGCCCCCCATAGCGAGACCCAGTACTTC.

This sequence joins TRBV9 and TRBJ2-2, with TRBD2 matching over 10 bases. This CDR3 contains 17 residues. Germline V gene sequence: CDR1 SGDLS, CDR2 YYNGEE. With 0 bases clipped from V and 3 bases from J, the junction kept 5 bases outside the gene matches. The CDR3 nucleotides read TGTGCCAGCAGCGTAGGAGCGGGGGGGACGGACACCGGGGAGCTGTTTTTT. Protein sequence: CASSVGAGGTDTGELFF.

V and J are TRBV2 and TRBJ1-6, with a tentative D call TRBD1 (6 bases). V lost 2 bases, J lost 7 bases, and 12 bases lay in between. The length of the CDR3 is 15 residues. Germline lookup yields CDR1 SNHLY and CDR2 FYNNEI. CDR3 amino acids: CASSERGTANSPLHF. As DNA, the CDR3 is TGTGCCAGCAGTGAAAGGGGGACCGCGAATTCACCCCTCCACTTT.

The chain combines TRBV5-1 with TRBJ2-1; D may be TRBD2 (7 bases). Germline assignment: CDR1 SGHRS and CDR2 YFSETQ. This CDR3 is built from 15 residues. With 2 bases removed from V and 0 bases from J, the gap between germline ends came to 9 bases. As DNA, the CDR3 is TGCGCCAGCAGCTTAGGGGGGGACTCCTACAATGAGCAGTTCTTC. Protein sequence: CASSLGGDSYNEQFF. The full variable domain, completed using reference TRBV5-1 and TRBJ2-1, is KAGVTQTPRYLIKTRGQQVTLSCSPISGHRSVSWYQQTPGQGLQFLFEYFSETQRNKGNFPGRFSGRQFSNSRSEMNVSTLELGDSALYLCASSLGGDSYNEQFFGPGTRLTVL.

The rearrangement joins TRBV19 to TRBJ2-2; D perhaps matches TRBD1 (5 bases). The germline gives CDR1 LNHDA, CDR2 SQIVND (reference sequence). V shed 2 bases and J shed 6 bases, with 10 bases lying between them. The CDR3 contains 14 residues. The CDR3, as DNA: TGTGCCAGTAGTATACAGGGTGCGGCCGGGGAGCTGTTTTTT. Its translation: CASSIQGAAGELFF.

The chain links TRBV4-1 to TRBJ2-2; 8 bases line up with TRBD2. The V gene's germline CDR1 is MGHRA and CDR2 YSYEKL. The J segment lost 2 bases and the V segment lost 2 bases, leaving 7 bases of the junction unmatched. This CDR3 region has 17 residues. The CDR3 is CASSQLLAGFNTGELFF. Here the CDR3 DNA reads TGCGCCAGCAGCCAACTTTTAGCGGGATTTAACACCGGGGAGCTGTTTTTT.

The chain links TRBV10-3 to TRBJ2-2, with 13 positions matching TRBD2. Germline V gene sequence: CDR1 ENHRY, CDR2 SYGVKD. V lost 5 bases, J lost 5 bases, and 5 bases stayed unmatched. The CDR3 spans 16 residues. DNA of the CDR3: TGTGCCATCAGTACTAGCGGGGGGGTTCAAACCGGGGAGCTGTTTTTT. Protein: CAISTSGGVQTGELFF.

The V call is TRBV27, the J call TRBJ2-4; 7 bases align to TRBD1. This CDR3 spans 15 amino acids. Germline trimming cut 7 bases from V and 2 bases from J; bases unmatched to any gene: 8. The germline CDR1 and CDR2 sequences are MNHEY and SMNVEV (reference sequence). In DNA form, the CDR3 reads TGTGCCAGCACCCACAGGGGTTTGACCAAAAACATTCAGTACTTC. Its translation is CASTHRGLTKNIQYF.

The V and J genes are TRBV28 and TRBJ2-2; TRBD1 aligns across 9 bases. The V segment lost 7 bases and the J segment 3 bases; nucleotides outside the gene matches: 9. The CDR3 has 16 residues. Germline CDR1 is MDHEN and CDR2 is SYDVKM. The CDR3 sequence is CASTTGGGGYTGELFF. CDR3 coding DNA: TGTGCCAGCACAACAGGGGGCGGGGGTTACACCGGGGAGCTGTTTTTT.

The chain uses TRBV6-5 and TRBJ2-7; no clear D gene. Trimming left V 10 bases short and J 0 bases short, with 4 bases between. Germline V gene data show CDR1 as MNHEY and CDR2 as SVGAGI. The CDR3 extends over 10 amino acids. This CDR3 is CAINSYEQYF. The CDR3 nucleotides read TGTGCCATCAACTCCTACGAGCAGTACTTC.

The chain links TRBV15 to TRBJ2-7; weak D call: TRBD1 (5 bases). Trimming stripped 2 bases from V and 9 bases from J, with 14 bases between. The germline gives CDR1 LNHNV, CDR2 YYDKDF (reference sequence). This CDR3 is 13 amino acids long. For the CDR3, the DNA is TGTGCCACCAGCAGAAACCAGGGCATCGGGCAGTACTTC. It is translated as CATSRNQGIGQYF.

The chain couples TRBV10-1 to TRBJ1-3; D remains unclear. The CDR3 spans 13 residues. Per the germline V gene, CDR1 is WNHNN and CDR2 is SYGVQD (reference sequence). Trimming shortened V by 3 bases and J by 1 base, and 4 bases separated the two germline ends. CDR3 nucleotide sequence: TGCGCCAGCAGTGATATTTCTGGAAACACCATATATTTT. Translated, it gives CASSDISGNTIYF.

The chain carries TRBV15 and TRBJ1-6; D perhaps matches TRBD1 (6 bases). The CDR3 extends over 14 amino acids. Germline V CDR1 and CDR2: LNHNV, YYDKDF (reference sequence). The germline V and J ends were trimmed by 7 bases and 6 bases, with 13 bases remaining between them. The DNA for the CDR3 is TGTGCCACCACCAGCGGACAGAGTAATTCACCCCTCCACTTT. Its translation is CATTSGQSNSPLHF.

The chain employs TRBV5-1 and TRBJ2-1; 9 nucleotides align to TRBD2. The CDR3 spans 19 residues. The germline gives CDR1 SGHRS, CDR2 YFSETQ. V lost 2 bases, J lost 0 bases, and 12 bases stayed unmatched. Here the CDR3 reads CASSFQGASGTSSYNEQFF. The DNA for the CDR3 is TGCGCCAGCAGCTTTCAGGGTGCTAGCGGGACTAGCTCCTACAATGAGCAGTTCTTC.

The V call is TRBV3-1 (or the pseudogene TRBV3-2), the J call TRBJ1-2; the D gene is possibly TRBD1 (6 bases). V dropped 3 bases and J dropped 7 bases, with 15 bases sitting between them. The CDR3 loop spans 14 amino acids. Germline V gene sequence: CDR1 LGHDT, CDR2 YNNKEL (reference sequence). The CDR3 spells CASSQSAGAGGYTF. CDR3 in DNA: TGTGCCAGCAGCCAGAGCGCAGGGGCCGGTGGCTACACCTTC.

The genes are TRBV6-1 and TRBJ2-5; TRBD2 agrees at 7 bases. CDR3 length: 15 amino acids. Per the germline V gene, CDR1 is MNHNS and CDR2 is SASEGT. V lost 3 bases, J lost 1 base, and 5 bases stayed unmatched. The CDR3 coding sequence is TGTGCCAGCAGTGAGGGCTCTAGCGGCCAAGAGACCCAGTACTTC. It encodes CASSEGSSGQETQYF.

The chain uses TRBV5-1 and TRBJ1-3; maybe TRBD1 (5 bases). Trimming took 8 bases from V and 0 from J, leaving 12 bases between them. The length of the CDR3 is 14 residues. The germline gives CDR1 SGHRS, CDR2 YFSETQ. This CDR3 reads CASGAGTSGNTIYF. The DNA for the CDR3 is TGCGCCAGTGGCGCGGGGACCTCTGGAAACACCATATATTTT.